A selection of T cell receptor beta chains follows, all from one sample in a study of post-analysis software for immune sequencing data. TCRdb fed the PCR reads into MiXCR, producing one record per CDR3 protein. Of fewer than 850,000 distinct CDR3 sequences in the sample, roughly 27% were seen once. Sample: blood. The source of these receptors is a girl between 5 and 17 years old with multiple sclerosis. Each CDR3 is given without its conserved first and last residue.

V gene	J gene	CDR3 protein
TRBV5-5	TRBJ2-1	ASSLAGGANNEQF
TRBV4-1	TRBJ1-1	ASSHLRGNTEAF
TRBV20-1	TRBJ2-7	SARTGLYEQY
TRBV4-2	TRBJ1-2	ASSQAPGQHYGYT
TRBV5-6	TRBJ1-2	ASSVPQGAVSYGYT
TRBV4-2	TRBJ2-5	ASSPSSYSQETQY
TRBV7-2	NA	ASSFLQSSYNEQY
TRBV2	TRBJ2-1	ASSRTPRPGQGNNEQF
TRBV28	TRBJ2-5	ASSRTGGSETQY
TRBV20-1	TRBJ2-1	SAQGGGRNEQF
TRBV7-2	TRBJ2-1	ASSGNRENNEQF
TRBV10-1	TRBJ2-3	ASRTADTQY
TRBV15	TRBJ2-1	ATSLGGTGNEQF
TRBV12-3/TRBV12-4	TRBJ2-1	ASSFQTRGNEQF
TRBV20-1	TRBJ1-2	SAPYPDNYGYT
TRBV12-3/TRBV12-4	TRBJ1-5	ASSFHPQPQH
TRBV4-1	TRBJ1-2	ASSRHGYGYT
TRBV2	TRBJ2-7	ASSDDRIKSYEQY
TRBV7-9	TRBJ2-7	ASSQGTGHEQY
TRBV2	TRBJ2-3	ASRGLGSTDTQY
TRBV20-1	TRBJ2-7	SAVPGLAGAITYEQY
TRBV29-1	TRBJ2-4	SVDLAKNIQY
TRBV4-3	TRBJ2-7	ASSPLGGGDEQY
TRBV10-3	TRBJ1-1	AISDRRDSSLNTEAF
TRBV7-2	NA	ASRDSTYEQY
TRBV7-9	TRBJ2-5	ASSFRAPSQETQY
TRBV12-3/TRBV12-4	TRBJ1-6	ASSPRRPGSPLH
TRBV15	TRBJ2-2	ATSRAKMRVGELF
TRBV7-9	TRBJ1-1	ASSIEGGLEAF
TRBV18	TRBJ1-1	ASSPLKNTEAF
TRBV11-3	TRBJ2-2	ASSPTRDRGNTGELF
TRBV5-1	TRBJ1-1	ASSVTTGSTEAF
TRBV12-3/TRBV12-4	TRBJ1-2	ASSYSPELNYGYT
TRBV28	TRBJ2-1	ASSFVWRRYNEQF
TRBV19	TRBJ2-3	ASSSIPGQGSTDTQY
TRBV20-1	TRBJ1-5	SAWDSHSNQPQH
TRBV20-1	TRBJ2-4	SAFPGLAKNIQY
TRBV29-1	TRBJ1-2	SVVSVGRGQPDGYT
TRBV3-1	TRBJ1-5	ASSLTGDLGQPQH
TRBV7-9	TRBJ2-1	ASSRQGVNDEQF
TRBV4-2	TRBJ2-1	ASSQDFRGALNEQF
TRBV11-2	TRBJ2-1	ASSSDSLNEQF
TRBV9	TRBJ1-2	ASSVAQGWYGYT
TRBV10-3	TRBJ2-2	AISDPGQGAGELF
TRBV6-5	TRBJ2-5	ACRADRAEETQY
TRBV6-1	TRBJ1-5	ASRPTQTGGLRNQPQH
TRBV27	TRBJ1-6	ASGREGLVGDKLISPLH
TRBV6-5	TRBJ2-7	ASSGGLAGPYEQY
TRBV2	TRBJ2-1	ASSEQDNEQF
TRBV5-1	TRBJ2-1	ASSLRGGEGNEQF
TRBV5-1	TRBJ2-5	ASGRDEQTQY
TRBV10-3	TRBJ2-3	ATATETSTDTQY